Listed below are T cell receptor beta chains from one sample, sequenced in a study of shared clonotypes between healthy human individuals. Measured with immunoSEQ multiplex PCR; TCRdb has only the in-frame clones, and not every one. Counted here are approximately 740,000 clones, 92% occurring once; the ten biggest clones make up around 24%. Sequenced input: naive CD8+ T cells sorted from blood. The receptors come from a young man in good health. Both conserved end residues are part of each CDR3. The D gene is left open where the match is weak. Some rows mark clone size as missing; the rest say once, few, many or name a class of expanded clone.

D gene	V gene	J gene	clone size	CDR3 DNA	CDR3 protein
TRBD1	TRBV6-5	TRBJ1-1	.	TGTGCCAGCAGTTACTCCGGGACAGCGAACACTGAAGCTTTCTTT	CASSYSGTANTEAFF
.	TRBV9	TRBJ1-3	.	TGTGCCAGTGGGGGCGGCACCATATATTTT	CASGGGTIYF
.	TRBV28	TRBJ1-1	.	TGTGCCAGCCGGGCCCACAGCACTGAAGCTTTCTTT	CASRAHSTEAFF
.	TRBV14	TRBJ2-1	once	TGTGCCAGCAGCCAAGCCCATCCGACGGGTGAGCAGTTCTTC	CASSQAHPTGEQFF
TRBD2	TRBV30	TRBJ2-7	.	TGTGCCGCGAAAACTAGCGGGAGGGCCTCGGAGCAGTACTTC	CAAKTSGRASEQYF
.	TRBV4-3	TRBJ2-1	.	TGCGCCAGCAGCCAATCTACCTCCCCGTACAATGAGCAGTTCTTC	CASSQSTSPYNEQFF
.	TRBV27	TRBJ2-7	.	TGTGCCAGCAGTTACAGGGCCCCCTACGAGCAGTACTTC	CASSYRAPYEQYF
.	TRBV7-9	TRBJ2-3	.	TGTGCCAGCAGCTCGTTCGGGTCTAGCACAGATACGCAGTATTTT	CASSSFGSSTDTQYF
TRBD1	TRBV5-4	TRBJ2-1	.	TGTGCCAGCAGCATAACAGGGGGCACGTACAATGAGCAGTTCTTC	CASSITGGTYNEQFF
TRBD2	TRBV29-1	TRBJ2-1	.	TGCAGCGTTAATGGAGTAAATTTAGCGGGAGGGACGTACAATGAGCAGTTCTTC	CSVNGVNLAGGTYNEQFF
.	TRBV28	TRBJ2-2	.	TGTGCCAGCTCCGCAAGCACCGGGGAGCTGTTTTTT	CASSASTGELFF
.	TRBV9	TRBJ2-2	.	TGTGCCAGCAGCGTAGCGTACACCGGGGAGCTGTTTTTT	CASSVAYTGELFF
.	TRBV9	TRBJ2-6	.	TGTGCCAGCAGTGATAAAGTACAGCCTGGGGCCAACGTCCTGACTTTC	CASSDKVQPGANVLTF
.	TRBV4-1	TRBJ2-2	.	TGCGCCAGCAGCCAAGGGGCAGCGAACACCGGGGAGCTGTTTTTT	CASSQGAANTGELFF
TRBD2	TRBV4-2	TRBJ2-7	.	TGTGCCAGCAGCCAAGGGACTAGCGGTTTCTACGAGCAGTACTTC	CASSQGTSGFYEQYF
TRBD1	TRBV11-2	TRBJ2-7	.	TGTGCCAGCAGCTTAGACCCCGGGACAGTGAACGAGCAGTACTTC	CASSLDPGTVNEQYF
.	TRBV7-9	TRBJ1-1	.	TGTGCCAGCAGCTTTCGCTCTGAAGCTTTCTTT	CASSFRSEAFF
.	TRBV7-9	TRBJ2-1	.	TGTGCCAGCAGCTTAGCGCGCAATGAGCAGTTCTTC	CASSLARNEQFF
.	TRBV11-3	TRBJ2-2	.	TGTGCCAGCAGCTTACGAGGCGGGGAGCTGTTTTTT	CASSLRGGELFF
.	TRBV7-9	TRBJ1-1	.	TGTGCCAGCAGCCCCCCCGACCTAGGGGCTGAAGCTTTCTTT	CASSPPDLGAEAFF
.	TRBV27	TRBJ2-2	few	TGTGCCAGCAGTTTAAAGGCTCCGACTTACACCGGGGAGCTGTTTTTT	CASSLKAPTYTGELFF
.	TRBV5-5	TRBJ2-2	.	TGTGCCAGCAGCTTGGAGACCCTCCTCACCGGGGAGCTGTTTTTT	CASSLETLLTGELFF
.	TRBV12-2	TRBJ2-1	.	TGTGCAAGTCGCTGGGGTTTCTTC	CASRWGFF
.	TRBV6-5	TRBJ2-7	once	TGTGCCAGCAGACATCAGGGTTACGAGCAGTACTTC	CASRHQGYEQYF
TRBD1	TRBV7-9	TRBJ2-1	.	TGTGCCAGCAGCTCCCGGGACAGGGAAAACAATGAGCAGTTCTTC	CASSSRDRENNEQFF
.	TRBV10-3	TRBJ2-1	.	TGTGCCATCAGAGACCTAGAAGGGAATGAGCAGTTCTTC	CAIRDLEGNEQFF
TRBD1	TRBV11-2	TRBJ2-7	.	TGTGCCAGCAGCTTAGGCGCGACAGGGATAAAAAGCTCCTACGAGCAGTACTTC	CASSLGATGIKSSYEQYF
TRBD1	TRBV7-2	TRBJ1-1	.	TGTGCCAGCAGCCTAAGACAGGGTATAGACACTGAAGCTTTCTTT	CASSLRQGIDTEAFF
TRBD1	TRBV7-7	TRBJ1-4	.	TGTGCCAGCAGCTTAGAGACAGGGGCAGAAGAAAAACTGTTTTTT	CASSLETGAEEKLFF
.	TRBV10-3	TRBJ1-2	.	TGTGCCATCAGTGAAGACGGCCCGAGGGGCTACACCTTC	CAISEDGPRGYTF
TRBD2	TRBV5-1	TRBJ2-1	once	TGCGCCAGCGATACTAGCGGGAGACCCTACAATGAGCAGTTCTTC	CASDTSGRPYNEQFF
.	TRBV18	TRBJ1-5	many	TGTGCCAGCTCATTATCGGGGAATAGCAATCAGCCCCAGCATTTT	CASSLSGNSNQPQHF
.	TRBV28	TRBJ2-7	many	TGTGCCAGCAGTTCGTCCACGGGGCTAGCGAGCTACGAGCAGTACTTC	CASSSSTGLASYEQYF
.	TRBV5-5	TRBJ2-7	.	TGTGCCAGCAGCTTGGTTCAGGGCGAGCAGTACTTC	CASSLVQGEQYF
TRBD2	TRBV5-5	TRBJ2-1	.	TGTGCCAGCAGCCCCGGACTAGTTCAGGAGCAGTTCTTC	CASSPGLVQEQFF
.	TRBV29-1	TRBJ2-1	.	TGCAGCGGCCGGGACTTCACCTACAATGAGCAGTTCTTC	CSGRDFTYNEQFF
.	TRBV7-9	TRBJ2-7	.	TGTGCCAGCAGCTTAGTTCAGGGGTACAACTCCTACGAGCAGTACTTC	CASSLVQGYNSYEQYF
TRBD1	TRBV4-2	TRBJ1-1	.	TGTGCCAGCAGCCAAGAGACAGGGGAAATAGGGGACACTGAAGCTTTCTTT	CASSQETGEIGDTEAFF
.	TRBV19	TRBJ2-1	.	TGTGCCAGTAGGACAGGATACAATGAGCAGTTCTTC	CASRTGYNEQFF
TRBD2	TRBV27	TRBJ2-2	once	TGTGCCAGCAGTTCCCTTTCTAGCGGAGGAATAGACGGGGAGCTGTTTTTT	CASSSLSSGGIDGELFF
TRBD1	TRBV29-1	TRBJ2-3	.	TGCAGCGTTGGAACAGGGGGCTTTATTGCAGATACGCAGTATTTT	CSVGTGGFIADTQYF